The rows below give T cell receptor beta chains drawn from one sample of a study of blood T cell repertoires in COVID-19. The data were produced by immunoSEQ multiplex PCR, yet TCRdb's version contains in-frame clones alone and is incomplete. The sample yields around 130,000 clones, approximately 83% seen once. Sequencing was done on a sample of peripheral blood. All receptors come from a man aged 35 to 55 with active or convalescent COVID-19. Both conserved end residues are part of each CDR3. Fields, in order: clone size, J gene, V gene, D gene, CDR3 protein, CDR3 DNA. The D gene is left open where the match is weak. The size field is filled for only some rows; it gives once, few, many or a size class.

.,TRBJ2-2,TRBV30,TRBD2,CAWERGGNTGELFF,TGTGCCTGGGAGCGGGGGGGAAACACCGGGGAGCTGTTTTTT
.,TRBJ2-3,TRBV18,TRBD2,CASSPSGGSDTQYF,TGTGCCAGCTCACCTAGCGGGGGTTCGGATACGCAGTATTTT
.,TRBJ1-5,TRBV27,TRBD1,CASRDRVVSQPQHF,TGTGCCAGCAGGGACAGGGTTGTGAGTCAGCCCCAGCATTTT
.,TRBJ2-1,TRBV2,.,CASSDRISRYNEQFF,TGTGCCAGCAGTGATAGGATTAGCCGTTACAATGAGCAGTTCTTC
.,TRBJ2-7,TRBV2,.,CASSASRRVGSYEQYF,TGTGCCAGCAGCGCCAGCAGGAGGGTAGGTTCCTACGAGCAGTACTTC
.,TRBJ2-1,TRBV7-9,TRBD2,CASSAPLVAGERGEQFF,TGTGCCAGCAGCGCACCTCTGGTAGCGGGGGAGCGGGGGGAGCAGTTCTTC
.,TRBJ2-7,TRBV30,TRBD1,CAWRRTGGSYEQYF,TGTGCCTGGAGACGGACAGGGGGGTCCTACGAGCAGTACTTC
.,TRBJ1-5,TRBV27,TRBD1,CASSALPGQGPWYSNQPQHF,TGTGCCAGCAGTGCCCTCCCGGGACAGGGCCCCTGGTATAGCAATCAGCCCCAGCATTTT
.,TRBJ2-7,TRBV11-1,TRBD1,CASSLTGGTYEQYF,TGTGCCAGCAGCTTAACAGGGGGCACCTACGAGCAGTACTTC
once,TRBJ1-5,TRBV7-2,.,CASSLGFYSNQPQHF,TGTGCCAGCAGCTTAGGGTTCTATAGCAATCAGCCCCAGCATTTT
.,TRBJ1-2,TRBV7-9,.,CASSSRGGYGYTF,TGTGCCAGCAGTAGTAGAGGAGGGTATGGCTACACCTTC
.,TRBJ2-7,TRBV10-3,TRBD2,CAISLTSGGVNEQYF,TGTGCCATCAGCTTAACTAGCGGGGGGGTGAACGAGCAGTACTTC
.,TRBJ1-5,TRBV2,.,CASSEAAGEQPQHF,TGTGCCAGCAGTGAAGCCGCAGGGGAGCAGCCCCAGCATTTT
once,TRBJ1-2,TRBV6-2/TRBV6-3,TRBD1,CASSYSWTGGDSGYTF,TGTGCCAGCAGTTACTCTTGGACAGGGGGCGACAGTGGCTACACCTTC
.,TRBJ1-6,TRBV24-1,.,CATSSNAGSPLHF,TGTGCCACCAGCAGCAATGCGGGTTCACCCCTCCACTTT
.,TRBJ2-7,TRBV11-2,.,CASGGHSYEQYF,TGTGCCAGCGGTGGACATTCCTACGAGCAGTACTTC
.,TRBJ2-7,TRBV19,TRBD2,CASSTLAGESYEQYF,TGTGCCAGTAGTACCCTAGCGGGGGAGTCCTACGAGCAGTACTTC
.,TRBJ1-3,TRBV6-1,TRBD1,CASSGSGGSYGNTIYF,TGTGCCAGCAGTGGGTCAGGGGGTTCTTACGGAAACACCATATATTTT
.,TRBJ1-1,TRBV10-2,TRBD1,CASITNAGGTEAFF,TGCGCCAGCATTACTAATGCAGGGGGCACTGAAGCTTTCTTT
.,TRBJ2-2,TRBV7-9,.,CASSFSRVAPGELFF,TGTGCCAGCAGCTTCTCCCGCGTTGCGCCCGGGGAGCTGTTTTTT
.,TRBJ2-3,TRBV19,.,CASSNRAGGTDTQYF,TGTGCCAGTAGTAATAGGGCAGGGGGCACAGATACGCAGTATTTT
.,TRBJ1-1,TRBV5-1,.,CASSQQGSGNTEAFF,TGCGCCAGCAGCCAACAGGGATCAGGAAACACTGAAGCTTTCTTT
.,TRBJ2-5,TRBV5-6,.,CASTPLGEEGETQYF,TGTGCCAGCACGCCATTAGGGGAGGAAGGGGAGACCCAGTACTTC
.,TRBJ2-2,TRBV11-2,.,CASSLYYGSDTGELFF,TGTGCCAGCAGCTTATATTACGGCAGCGACACCGGGGAGCTGTTTTTT
.,TRBJ1-1,TRBV20-1,.,CSAPDSTEAFF,TGCAGTGCTCCGGACAGCACTGAAGCTTTCTTT
.,TRBJ2-7,TRBV18,TRBD2,CASSGGAGEQYF,TGTGCCAGCTCGGGAGGGGCAGGCGAGCAGTACTTC
.,TRBJ2-7,TRBV9,.,CASSVVSTNYEQYF,TGTGCCAGCAGCGTAGTTTCGACAAACTACGAGCAGTACTTC
.,TRBJ2-2,TRBV4-1,TRBD1,CASSRGTGDTGELFF,TGCGCCAGCAGCCGCGGGACAGGAGACACCGGGGAGCTGTTTTTT
.,TRBJ2-7,TRBV6-6,TRBD2,CASRDPGLAGAYEQYF,TGTGCCAGCAGGGACCCAGGACTAGCGGGGGCATACGAGCAGTACTTC
.,TRBJ2-5,TRBV4-3,TRBD2,CASSQDIAGGLLSETQYF,TGCGCCAGCAGCCAAGATATAGCGGGGGGGCTTTTATCGGAGACCCAGTACTTC
.,TRBJ2-2,TRBV7-3,.,CASSPPSRGGAGELFF,TGTGCCAGCAGTCCCCCCTCGCGGGGCGGGGCCGGGGAGCTGTTTTTT
.,TRBJ2-7,TRBV14,.,CASSQMDTLREQYF,TGTGCCAGCAGCCAAATGGACACCCTTCGAGAGCAGTACTTC
.,TRBJ1-1,TRBV27,.,CASSLGDRNTEAFF,TGTGCCAGCAGTTTAGGCGACAGGAACACTGAAGCTTTCTTT
.,TRBJ1-4,TRBV7-9,TRBD1,CASSLSGTGSEKLFF,TGTGCCAGCAGCTTATCCGGGACAGGGAGTGAAAAACTGTTTTTT
.,TRBJ2-1,TRBV20-1,.,CSASLFNEQFF,TGCAGTGCCTCCCTTTTTAATGAGCAGTTCTTC